The entry that follows covers one T cell receptor (beta chain) sequence. Its specificity is unknown. TCRdb keeps only in-frame clones here, not all; method: immunoSEQ multiplex PCR. The table shows 80,000 to 95,000 clones, with around 90% occurring only once. The data belong to a study of T cell responses to AZD1222 COVID-19 vaccine. Notes on the study in general: Repertoires were obtained solely post-peak T cell response.

The sequenced sample was peripheral blood, obtained on day 0 of AZD1222 vaccination. This TCR was sampled from an adult in good health.

CDR3 in DNA: TGTGCCAGCAGCGTAGTTGCGGCTAGCACAGATACGCAGTATTTT. This gives the protein CASSVVAASTDTQYF. The J gene is TRBJ2-3, the V gene TRBV9, with D hard to call. The CDR3 has 15 residues. The V gene lost 0 bases and the J gene lost 0 bases, with 8 bases spanning the gap. The germline V gene has CDR1 SGDLS and CDR2 YYNGEE.